This TCR beta chain was retrieved from a study of early T cells in non-severe SARS-CoV-2 infection. Study-wide context: Sequencing of unsorted whole blood was done on bulk RNA, leaving chains unpaired. General study points: In VDJdb matching, anti-spike CD8 responses were favored while private and CD4 specificities went missing.

This clonotype has at least ten counts. The antigen remains undetermined. This CDR3 has 15 residues. The V gene's germline CDR1 is MNHNS and CDR2 SASEGT. Trimming at V came to 3 bases and at J to 6 bases, leaving 11 bases not matched to a gene. Unique molecular identifier tags were affixed to discrete cDNA molecules. TCRdb re-called the 5' RACE reads through MiXCR, storing one row per CDR3 protein. The sample shows 75,000 to 90,000 distinct CDR3 sequences, roughly 5.7% of them seen only once. Sequences were obtained from whole blood. The V gene is TRBV6-1, the J gene TRBJ2-7, with TRBD2 identical over 7 bases. The sequence came from an adult who was a healthcare worker with PCR-confirmed SARS-CoV-2 infection or an uninfected control (not recorded which). The chain's CDR3 is CASSDRDYPFLEQYF. The CDR3 DNA reads as TGTGCCAGCAGTGACCGGGACTATCCCTTCCTCGAGCAGTACTTC.